These T cell receptor beta chains were read from a single sample in a study of shared clonotypes between healthy human individuals. Clones were sequenced by immunoSEQ multiplex PCR, and TCRdb holds only the in-frame ones, with some missing. The sample lists about 1,800,000 clones, 85% to 95% occurring once. Source material: naive CD8+ T cells sorted from blood. All receptors come from a man between 18 and 35 years old in good health. Each CDR3 is given with its conserved first and last residue. A D gene is named only where the DNA matches it firmly.

>TRBV28|11|-|TRBJ2-7
CASSFSYEQYF
TGTGCCAGCAGTTTTTCCTACGAGCAGTACTTC
>TRBV5-6|14|-|TRBJ1-2
CASSLPQTNYGYTF
TGTGCCAGCAGCTTGCCGCAGACGAACTATGGCTACACCTTC
>TRBV11-3|15|TRBD2|TRBJ2-3
CASSSRTSGTDTQYF
TGTGCCAGCAGCTCCAGGACTAGCGGGACGGATACGCAGTATTTT
>TRBV30|13|-|TRBJ2-3
CAWGDSSTDTQYF
TGTGCCTGGGGGGATTCTAGCACAGATACGCAGTATTTT
>TRBV27|16|TRBD1|TRBJ2-5
CASSPPGQGAGETQYF
TGTGCCAGCAGTCCGCCGGGACAGGGGGCAGGGGAGACCCAGTACTTC
>TRBV29-1|14|TRBD1|TRBJ2-7
CSVEASDRDHEQYF
TGCAGCGTTGAAGCCTCGGACAGGGACCACGAGCAGTACTTC
>TRBV4-3|16|TRBD2|TRBJ2-7
CASSLGLAGVSYEQYF
TGCGCCAGCAGCCTTGGGCTAGCGGGAGTATCCTACGAGCAGTACTTC
>TRBV15|12|-|TRBJ2-3
CATSRVADTQYF
TGTGCCACCAGCAGAGTGGCCGATACGCAGTATTTT
>TRBV6-5|15|-|TRBJ2-1
CASSYAPTGLDEQFF
TGTGCCAGCAGTTACGCACCAACAGGCTTGGATGAGCAGTTCTTC
>TRBV9|15|-|TRBJ2-7
CASSVGGGDSYEQYF
TGTGCCAGCAGCGTAGGCGGCGGGGACTCCTACGAGCAGTACTTC
>TRBV28|14|-|TRBJ1-5
CASSLDKSNQPQHF
TGTGCCAGCAGTTTGGATAAAAGCAATCAGCCCCAGCATTTT
>TRBV7-2|14|-|TRBJ2-7
CASSEHSYTYEQYF
TGTGCCAGCAGCGAGCACAGCTACACCTACGAGCAGTACTTC
>TRBV9|14|-|TRBJ2-7
CASSGGDGPYEQYF
TGTGCCAGCAGCGGTGGGGACGGGCCCTACGAGCAGTACTTC
>TRBV28|14|TRBD1|TRBJ2-7
CASSWTGPSYEQYF
TGTGCCAGCAGTTGGACAGGCCCCTCCTACGAGCAGTACTTC
>TRBV7-9|13|-|TRBJ2-7
CASSFESSYEQYF
TGTGCCAGCAGCTTTGAGAGCTCCTACGAGCAGTACTTC